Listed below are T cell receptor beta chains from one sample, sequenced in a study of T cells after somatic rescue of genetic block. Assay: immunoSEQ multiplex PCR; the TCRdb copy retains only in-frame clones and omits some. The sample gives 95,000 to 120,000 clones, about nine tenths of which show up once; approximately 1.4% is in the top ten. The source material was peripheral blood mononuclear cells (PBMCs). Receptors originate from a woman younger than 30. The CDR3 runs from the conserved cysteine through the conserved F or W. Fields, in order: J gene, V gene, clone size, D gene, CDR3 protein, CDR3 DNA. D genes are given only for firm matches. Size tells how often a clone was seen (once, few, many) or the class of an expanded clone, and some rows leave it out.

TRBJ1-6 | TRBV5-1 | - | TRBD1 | CASSFRDSNSPLHF | TGCGCCAGCAGCTTCCGGGACAGCAATTCACCCCTCCACTTT
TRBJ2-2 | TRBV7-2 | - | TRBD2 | CASSFGTSGGSEELFF | TGTGCCAGCAGCTTCGGGACTAGCGGGGGAAGTGAGGAGCTGTTTTTT
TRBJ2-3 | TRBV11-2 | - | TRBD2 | CASSLAGGVTDTQYF | TGTGCCAGCAGTCTAGCGGGGGGAGTGACAGATACGCAGTATTTT
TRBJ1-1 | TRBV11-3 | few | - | CASSLEGVEAFF | TGTGCCAGCAGCTTAGAGGGGGTGGAAGCTTTCTTT
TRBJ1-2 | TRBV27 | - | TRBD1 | CASTEDRPTNYGYTF | TGTGCCAGCACCGAGGACAGGCCCACTAACTATGGCTACACCTTC
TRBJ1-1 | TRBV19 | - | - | CASSRGAQVDTEAFF | TGTGCCAGTAGTCGGGGGGCCCAGGTGGACACTGAAGCTTTCTTT
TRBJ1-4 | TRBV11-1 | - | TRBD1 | CASSNPGGLEKLFF | TGTGCCAGCAGCAATCCAGGGGGCCTGGAAAAACTGTTTTTT
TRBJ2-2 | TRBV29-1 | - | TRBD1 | CSVGDSNTGELFF | TGCAGCGTTGGGGACAGTAACACCGGGGAGCTGTTTTTT
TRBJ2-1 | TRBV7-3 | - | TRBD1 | CASSPGDRLLYGEQFF | TGTGCCAGCAGCCCTGGGGACAGGTTGTTGTATGGTGAGCAGTTCTTC
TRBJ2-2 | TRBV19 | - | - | CASSFLGTGELFF | TGTGCCAGTAGTTTCCTTGGGACCGGGGAGCTGTTTTTT
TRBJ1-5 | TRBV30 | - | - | CAWSEGQLQPQHF | TGTGCCTGGAGTGAAGGACAGCTTCAGCCCCAGCATTTT